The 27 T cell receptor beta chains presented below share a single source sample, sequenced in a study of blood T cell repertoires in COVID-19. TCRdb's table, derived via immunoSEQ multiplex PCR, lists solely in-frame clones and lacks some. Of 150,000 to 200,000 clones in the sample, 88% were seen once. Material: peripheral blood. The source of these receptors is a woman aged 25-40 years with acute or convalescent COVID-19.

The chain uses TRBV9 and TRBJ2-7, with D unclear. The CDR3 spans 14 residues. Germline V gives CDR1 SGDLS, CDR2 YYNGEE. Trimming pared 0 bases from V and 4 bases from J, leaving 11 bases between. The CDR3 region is CASSVDVGHYEQYF. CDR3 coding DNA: TGTGCCAGCAGCGTAGATGTTGGGCATTACGAGCAGTACTTC.

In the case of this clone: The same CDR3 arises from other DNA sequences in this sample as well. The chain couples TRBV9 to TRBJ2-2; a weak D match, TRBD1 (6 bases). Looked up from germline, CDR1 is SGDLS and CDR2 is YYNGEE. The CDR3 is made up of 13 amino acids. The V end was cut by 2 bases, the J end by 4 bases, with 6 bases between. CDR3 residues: CASSVTGTGELFF. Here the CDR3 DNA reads TGTGCCAGCAGCGTGACAGGCACCGGGGAGCTGTTTTTT.

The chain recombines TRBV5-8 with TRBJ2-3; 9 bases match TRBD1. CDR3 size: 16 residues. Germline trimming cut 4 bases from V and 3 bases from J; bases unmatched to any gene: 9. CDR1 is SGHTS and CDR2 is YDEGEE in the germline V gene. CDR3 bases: TGTGCCAGCAGCGTAGGACCGGGACAGGGTACAGATACGCAGTATTTT. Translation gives CASSVGPGQGTDTQYF.

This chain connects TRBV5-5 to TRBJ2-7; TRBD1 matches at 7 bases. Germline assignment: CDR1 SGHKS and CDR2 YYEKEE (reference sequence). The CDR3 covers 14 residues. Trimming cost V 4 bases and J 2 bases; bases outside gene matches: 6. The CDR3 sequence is CASSRQGGTYEQYF. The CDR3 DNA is TGTGCCAGCAGCAGACAGGGCGGAACCTACGAGCAGTACTTC.

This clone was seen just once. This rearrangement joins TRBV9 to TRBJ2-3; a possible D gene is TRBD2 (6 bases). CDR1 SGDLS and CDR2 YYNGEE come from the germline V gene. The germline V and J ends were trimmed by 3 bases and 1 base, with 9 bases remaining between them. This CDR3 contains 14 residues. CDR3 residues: CASSAEGGTDTQYF. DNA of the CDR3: TGTGCCAGCAGCGCGGAGGGAGGCACAGATACGCAGTATTTT.

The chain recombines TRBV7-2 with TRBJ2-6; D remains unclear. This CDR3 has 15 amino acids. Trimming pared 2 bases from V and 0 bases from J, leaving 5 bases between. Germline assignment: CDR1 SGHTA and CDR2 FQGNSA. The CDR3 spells CASSLIGSGANVLTF. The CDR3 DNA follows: TGTGCCAGCAGCTTAATCGGCTCTGGGGCCAACGTCCTGACTTTC.

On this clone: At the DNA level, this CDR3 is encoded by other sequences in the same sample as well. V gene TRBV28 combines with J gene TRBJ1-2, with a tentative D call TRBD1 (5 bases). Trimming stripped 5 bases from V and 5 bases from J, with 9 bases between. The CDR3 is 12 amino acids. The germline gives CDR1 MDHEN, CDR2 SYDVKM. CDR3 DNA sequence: TGTGCCAGCAGTCTCGGGGGTTATGGCTACACCTTC. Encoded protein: CASSLGGYGYTF.

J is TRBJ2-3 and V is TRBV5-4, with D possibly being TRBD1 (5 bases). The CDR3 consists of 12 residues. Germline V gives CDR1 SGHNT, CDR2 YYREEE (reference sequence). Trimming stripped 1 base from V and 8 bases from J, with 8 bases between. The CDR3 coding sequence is TGTGCCAGCAGCTTGACTGGGGCTACGCAGTATTTT. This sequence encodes CASSLTGATQYF.

In nucleotides, the CDR3 is TGTGCCAGCAGTCTACTGAGTGAGCAGTTCTTC. Protein product: CASSLLSEQFF. The rearrangement joins TRBV3-1 (or the pseudogene TRBV3-2) to TRBJ2-1; D remains ambiguous. This CDR3 is built from 11 residues. Looked up from germline, CDR1 is LGHDT and CDR2 is YNNKEL (reference sequence). V was trimmed by 6 bases and J by 9 bases, leaving 9 bases between them.

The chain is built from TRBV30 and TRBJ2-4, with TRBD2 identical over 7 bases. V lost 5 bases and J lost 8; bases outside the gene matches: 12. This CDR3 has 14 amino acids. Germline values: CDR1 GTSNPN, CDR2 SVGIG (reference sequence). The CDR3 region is CAWGLLRGGDIQYF. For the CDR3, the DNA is TGTGCCTGGGGCCTACTTCGGGGAGGGGACATTCAGTACTTC.

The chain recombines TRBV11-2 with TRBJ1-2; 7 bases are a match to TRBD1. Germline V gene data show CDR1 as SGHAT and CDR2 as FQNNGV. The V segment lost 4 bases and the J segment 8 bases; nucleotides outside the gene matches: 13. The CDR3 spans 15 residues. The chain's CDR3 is CASSSRLEGARGYTF. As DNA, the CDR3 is TGTGCCAGCAGCTCCCGACTGGAGGGGGCGCGAGGCTACACCTTC.

CDR3 nucleotides: TGCGCCAGCAGCTTGGCCGGGGGTGTCTCTGGAAACACCATATATTTT. Protein sequence: CASSLAGGVSGNTIYF. This sequence joins TRBV5-1 and TRBJ1-3; maybe TRBD1 (5 bases). Germline V gives CDR1 SGHRS, CDR2 YFSETQ. This CDR3 spans 16 amino acids. The ends were cut back, 0 bases at V and 0 bases at J, with 10 bases in the middle.

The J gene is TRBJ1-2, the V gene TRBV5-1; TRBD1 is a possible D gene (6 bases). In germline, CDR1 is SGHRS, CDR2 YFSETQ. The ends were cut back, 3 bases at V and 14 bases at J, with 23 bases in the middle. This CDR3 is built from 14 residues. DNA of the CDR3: TGCGCCAGCAGCTCCCTTACCCTCGACAGGCCCAAGACCTTC. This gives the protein CASSSLTLDRPKTF. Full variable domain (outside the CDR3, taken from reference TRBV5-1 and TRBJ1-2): KAGVTQTPRYLIKTRGQQVTLSCSPISGHRSVSWYQQTPGQGLQFLFEYFSETQRNKGNFPGRFSGRQFSNSRSEMNVSTLELGDSALYLCASSSLTLDRPKTFGSGTRLTVV.

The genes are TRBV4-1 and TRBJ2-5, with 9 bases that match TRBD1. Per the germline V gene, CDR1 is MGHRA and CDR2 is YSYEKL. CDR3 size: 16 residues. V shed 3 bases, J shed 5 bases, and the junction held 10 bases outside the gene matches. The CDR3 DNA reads TGCGCCAGCAGCCAGCAGACAGGGGGAGGGTGGGAGACCCAGTACTTC. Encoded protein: CASSQQTGGGWETQYF.

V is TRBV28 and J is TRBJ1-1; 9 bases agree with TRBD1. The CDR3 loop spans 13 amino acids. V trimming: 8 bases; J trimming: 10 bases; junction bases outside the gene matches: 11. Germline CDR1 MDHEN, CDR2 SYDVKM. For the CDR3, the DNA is TGTGCCAGCCTGACGGGACAGGGTCGGTCAGCTTTCTTT. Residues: CASLTGQGRSAFF.

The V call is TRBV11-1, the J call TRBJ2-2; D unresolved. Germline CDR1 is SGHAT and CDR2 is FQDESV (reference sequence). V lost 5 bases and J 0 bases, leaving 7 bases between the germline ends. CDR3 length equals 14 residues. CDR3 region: CASSPRTNTGELFF. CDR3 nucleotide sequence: TGTGCCAGCAGCCCCAGGACGAACACCGGGGAGCTGTTTTTT.

This CDR3 reads CAALLSMTFF. CDR3 coding DNA: TGTGCCGCGCTCCTATCGATGACTTTCTTT. J is TRBJ1-1 and V is TRBV10-3; no reliable D call. Germline V CDR1 and CDR2: ENHRY, SYGVKD. V lost 11 bases and J lost 12, with 16 bases in between. The CDR3 is 10 amino acids.

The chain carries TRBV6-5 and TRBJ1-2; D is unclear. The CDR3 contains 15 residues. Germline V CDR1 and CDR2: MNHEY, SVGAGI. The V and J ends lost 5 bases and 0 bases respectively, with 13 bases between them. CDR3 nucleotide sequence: TGTGCCAGCAGTCCCGATTGGCCCTCTAACTATGGCTACACCTTC. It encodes CASSPDWPSNYGYTF.

The CDR3 DNA follows: TGCAGCGCCAGGACAGATAGCAATCAGCCCCAGCATTTT. It is translated as CSARTDSNQPQHF. The chain is built from TRBV29-1 and TRBJ1-5, with D possibly TRBD1 on 6 matching bases. V lost 7 bases and J lost 0, with 10 bases in between. CDR3 size: 13 residues. Germline V CDR1 and CDR2: SQVTM, ANQGSEA. The full variable domain, its missing parts supplied by reference TRBV29-1 and TRBJ1-5, is SAVISQKPSRDICQRGTSLTIQCQVDSQVTMMFWYRQQPGQSLTLIATANQGSEATYESGFVIDKFPISRPNLTFSTLTVSNMSPEDSSIYLCSARTDSNQPQHFGDGTRLSIL.

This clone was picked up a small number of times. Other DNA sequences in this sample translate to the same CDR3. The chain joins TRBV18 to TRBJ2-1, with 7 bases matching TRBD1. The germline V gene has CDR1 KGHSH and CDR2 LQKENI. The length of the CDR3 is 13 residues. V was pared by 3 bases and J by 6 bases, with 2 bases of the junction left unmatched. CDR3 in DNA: TGTGCCAGCTCACCGGGACAGAGCAATGAGCAGTTCTTC. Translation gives CASSPGQSNEQFF.

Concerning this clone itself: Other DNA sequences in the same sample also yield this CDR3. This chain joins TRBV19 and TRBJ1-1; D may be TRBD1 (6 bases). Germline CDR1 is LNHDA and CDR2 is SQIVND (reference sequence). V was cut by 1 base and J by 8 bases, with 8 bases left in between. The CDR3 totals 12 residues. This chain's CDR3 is CASSIAGTEAFF. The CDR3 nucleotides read TGTGCCAGTAGTATAGCCGGGACAGAAGCTTTCTTT.

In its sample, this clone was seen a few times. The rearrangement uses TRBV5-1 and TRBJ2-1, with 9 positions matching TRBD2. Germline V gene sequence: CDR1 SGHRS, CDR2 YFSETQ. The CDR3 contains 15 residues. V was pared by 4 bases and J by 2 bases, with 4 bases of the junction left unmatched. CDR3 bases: TGCGCCAGCAGCCCGACTAGCGGTACCTACAATGAGCAGTTCTTC. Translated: CASSPTSGTYNEQFF.

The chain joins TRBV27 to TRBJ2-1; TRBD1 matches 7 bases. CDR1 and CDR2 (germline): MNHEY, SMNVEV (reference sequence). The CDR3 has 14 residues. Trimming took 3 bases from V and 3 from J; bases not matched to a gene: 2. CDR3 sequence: CASSLTGFYNEQFF. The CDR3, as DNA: TGTGCCAGCAGTTTGACAGGGTTCTACAATGAGCAGTTCTTC.

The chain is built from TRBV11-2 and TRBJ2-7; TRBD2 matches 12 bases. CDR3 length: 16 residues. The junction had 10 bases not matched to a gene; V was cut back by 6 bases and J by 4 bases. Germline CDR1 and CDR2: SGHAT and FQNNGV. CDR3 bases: TGTGCCAGCAGGAATCGGGGACTAGCGGGCGAGTACGAGCAGTACTTC. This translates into CASRNRGLAGEYEQYF.

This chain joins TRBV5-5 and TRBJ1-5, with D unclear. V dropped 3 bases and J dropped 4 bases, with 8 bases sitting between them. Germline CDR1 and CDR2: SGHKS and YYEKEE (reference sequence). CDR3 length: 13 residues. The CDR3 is CASSSGWNQPQHF. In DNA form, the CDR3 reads TGTGCCAGCAGCTCCGGTTGGAATCAGCCCCAGCATTTT.

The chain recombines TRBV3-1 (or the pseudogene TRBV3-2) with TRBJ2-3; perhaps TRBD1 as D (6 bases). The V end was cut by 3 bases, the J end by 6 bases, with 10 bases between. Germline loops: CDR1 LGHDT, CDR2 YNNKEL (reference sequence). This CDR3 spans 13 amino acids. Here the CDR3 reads CASSQYRDDTQYF. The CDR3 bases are TGTGCCAGCAGCCAGTACAGGGATGATACGCAGTATTTT.

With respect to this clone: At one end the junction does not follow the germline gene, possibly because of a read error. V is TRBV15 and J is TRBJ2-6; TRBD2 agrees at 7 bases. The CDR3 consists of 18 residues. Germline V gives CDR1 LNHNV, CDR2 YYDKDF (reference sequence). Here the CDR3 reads CATRRAMREGFGANVLTF. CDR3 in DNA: TGTGCCACCAGGAGAGCGATGAGGGAGGGGTTTGGGGCCAACGTCCTGACTTTC.